This entry features one TCR beta chain sequence. The sample belongs to a study of cytomegalovirus exposure and HLA in healthy donors. Clones were sequenced by immunoSEQ multiplex PCR, and TCRdb holds only the in-frame ones, with some missing. The data show some 200,000 clones, roughly 84% seen once. The TCR comes from a woman under 40 in good health and CMV-seropositive. Sequencing was carried out using PBMCs.

CDR3: CASRREGHTDTQYF. The CDR3 region has the DNA TGTGCCAGCAGGAGGGAGGGCCACACAGATACGCAGTATTTT. The V call is TRBV28, the J call TRBJ2-3; 7 bases line up with TRBD2. With V trimmed by 6 bases and J by 2 bases, 5 bases remained unmatched. The CDR3 is made up of 14 amino acids. Germline values: CDR1 MDHEN, CDR2 SYDVKM.